This T cell receptor beta chain was profiled in a study of cytomegalovirus exposure and HLA in healthy donors. Study background: About 79 million unique TCRs from HLA-typed donors were held in an early data release.

PCR involved 60 Vbeta and 13 Jbeta primers. Data came from immunoSEQ multiplex PCR; TCRdb stores just in-frame clones and leaves some out. The profile shows about 81,000 clones, about 87% of them singletons. This CDR3 has 15 residues. The germline gives CDR1 LGHNA, CDR2 YSLEER. This clone was observed a single time. What it recognizes is unknown. Relative to the germline gene, one junction end is altered; a read error may explain this. At the time of sampling, donors were nominally healthy, though unrecorded immune exposures were likely. Study results and limitations: It was likely that a cluster of highly shared sequence variants was a sequencing artifact.

Sequencing was done on a sample of PBMCs. The source is a young man in good health and CMV-seronegative. The chain uses TRBV4-3 and TRBJ2-7; TRBD1 matches at 7 bases. The CDR3 region is CASSQFLGTVPPQGF. CDR3 coding DNA: TGCGCCAGCAGCCAGTTCTTAGGGACAGTCCCCCCGCAGGGCTTC.